The rows below give T cell receptor beta chains drawn from one sample of a study of cytomegalovirus exposure and HLA in healthy donors. The data were produced by immunoSEQ multiplex PCR, yet TCRdb's version contains in-frame clones alone and is incomplete. The record lists 70,000 or so clones, of which the ten most abundant hold 0.83%. What was sequenced was PBMCs. The source is a boy aged 5-17 years in good health and CMV-seronegative. Each CDR3 is given with its conserved first and last residue. The D gene is left open where the match is weak.

TRBV29-1	TRBJ2-7	TRBD2	TGCAGCGTTGGACCCCGACTAGCGTACGAGCAGTACTTC	CSVGPRLAYEQYF
TRBV18	TRBJ2-4	TRBD1	TGTGCCAGCTCACCACCGGGACAGAAAAACATTCAGTACTTC	CASSPPGQKNIQYF
TRBV6-1	TRBJ2-7	TRBD1	TGTGCCACCCTCGGCCGGGACAGAGCCTACGAGCAGTACTTC	CATLGRDRAYEQYF
TRBV10-1	TRBJ1-1	TRBD1	TGCGCCAGCAGTGACGCCGACAGGGGCGGAGGGAACACTGAAGCTTTCTTT	CASSDADRGGGNTEAFF
TRBV9	TRBJ2-7	TRBD2	TGTGCCAGCAGCGTAACTAGCGGGGGGACCTACGAGCAGTACTTC	CASSVTSGGTYEQYF
TRBV7-6	TRBJ2-1	.	TGTGCCAGCAGCTTAGCCAGGCCTTCCTACAATGAGCAGTTCTTC	CASSLARPSYNEQFF
TRBV19	TRBJ1-5	.	TGTGCCAGTGGTAACAGGGAGGGTAGCAATCAGCCCCAGCATTTT	CASGNREGSNQPQHF
TRBV5-4	TRBJ2-1	.	TGTGCCAGCAGCTTGGCGCCCGGCTCCTACAATGAGCAGTTCTTC	CASSLAPGSYNEQFF
TRBV7-9	TRBJ2-7	TRBD1	TGTGCCAGCAGCTTAGGGGACAGTTTCTACGAGCAGTACTTC	CASSLGDSFYEQYF
TRBV6-1	TRBJ1-4	.	TGTGCCAGCAGTCACAGGGAGAACGAAAAACTGTTTTTT	CASSHRENEKLFF
TRBV5-4	TRBJ2-2	TRBD2	TGTGCCAGCAGCTTTAGCGGGGGAAACACCGGGGAGCTGTTTTTT	CASSFSGGNTGELFF
TRBV7-2	TRBJ2-7	TRBD2	TGTGCCAGCAGACCCACTAGCGGACTCTACGAGCAGTACTTC	CASRPTSGLYEQYF
TRBV4-3	TRBJ2-2	.	TGCGCCAGCAGCCAGCAAGAGACCGGGTCCGGGGAGCTGTTTTTT	CASSQQETGSGELFF
TRBV4-2	TRBJ1-5	.	TGTGCCAGCAGCCAGTTCCGTGATCAGCCCCAGCATTTT	CASSQFRDQPQHF
TRBV20-1	TRBJ1-2	.	TGCAGTGCTAGGACCAGGGATGGCTACACCTTC	CSARTRDGYTF
TRBV7-6	TRBJ2-1	TRBD1	TGTGCCAGCAGTACCGGGACAGGGTGGTCCGACAATGAGCAGTTCTTC	CASSTGTGWSDNEQFF
TRBV10-3	TRBJ2-7	.	TGTGCCATCAGTGAGTCGGGCACTCCGATCTACGAGCAGTACTTC	CAISESGTPIYEQYF
TRBV30	TRBJ1-2	TRBD1	TGTGCCTGGAGGCCGGGACAGGGGACGGCGGGGGGCTACACCTTC	CAWRPGQGTAGGYTF
TRBV5-8	TRBJ1-1	TRBD1	TGTGCCAGCAGTTCAGGGGGCCTAAAATCGAACACTGAAGCTTTCTTT	CASSSGGLKSNTEAFF
TRBV4-2	TRBJ2-7	.	TGTGCCAGCAGCCCATCGGATAGGGGATACGCCTACGAGCAGTACTTC	CASSPSDRGYAYEQYF
TRBV29-1	TRBJ2-7	.	TGCAGCGCAGGGACGCCGGGACACCCCTCCTACGAGCAGTACTTC	CSAGTPGHPSYEQYF
TRBV5-4	TRBJ1-1	.	TGTGCCAGCAGCCCCCCGTCTATAACTGAAGCTTTCTTT	CASSPPSITEAFF
TRBV9	TRBJ2-1	.	TGTGCCAGCAGCGTAGGCTCGGGAGATGAGCAGTTCTTC	CASSVGSGDEQFF
TRBV6-5	TRBJ2-7	.	TGTGCCAGCAGTGAGAACTACGAGCAGTACTTC	CASSENYEQYF
TRBV7-9	TRBJ1-4	.	TGTGCCAGCAGCATGACAGATCATAATGAAAAACTGTTTTTT	CASSMTDHNEKLFF
TRBV19	TRBJ1-5	TRBD1	TGTGCCAGTATTAAGGACGGGACAGGGAATCAGCCCCAGCATTTT	CASIKDGTGNQPQHF
TRBV6-5	TRBJ1-2	.	TGTGCCAGCAGTTCCCTCCGAGGTACTGGAATCTATGGCTACACCTTC	CASSSLRGTGIYGYTF
TRBV18	TRBJ2-7	TRBD2	TGTGCCAGCTCACCAAGTCCAGCGGGAGGGGGCTACGAGCAGTACTTC	CASSPSPAGGGYEQYF
TRBV6-6	TRBJ2-3	TRBD2	TGTGCCAGCAGCGGACTAGCCTGGCGAGATAAGCAGTATTTT	CASSGLAWRDKQYF
TRBV25-1	TRBJ2-3	.	TGTGCCAGCAGTGAATCAAGGAGTACGCAGTATTTT	CASSESRSTQYF
TRBV2	TRBJ1-1	.	TGTGCCAGCATGTCCGGGTCTCAGAACACTGAAGCTTTCTTT	CASMSGSQNTEAFF
TRBV5-4	TRBJ1-1	.	TGTGCCAGCAGCCCCCAGTCCGGCAGGCACACTGAAGCTTTCTTT	CASSPQSGRHTEAFF
TRBV4-1	TRBJ1-5	TRBD1	TGCGCCAGCAGCCAAGAGGTTCAGTTGCGGGGACAGGGGTATCAGCCCCAGCATTTT	CASSQEVQLRGQGYQPQHF
TRBV14	TRBJ2-7	.	TGTGCCAGCAGCCAAGACCCGGGTCCTACGGAGGAGCAGTACTTC	CASSQDPGPTEEQYF
TRBV9	TRBJ2-7	TRBD2	TGTGCCAGCAGCGTGGTAGCGGGAGTACACGAGCAGTACTTC	CASSVVAGVHEQYF
TRBV5-4	TRBJ2-7	TRBD1	TGTGCCAGCAGCTTGGCACAGGGGGTATTCGCCGAGCAGTACTTC	CASSLAQGVFAEQYF
TRBV29-1	TRBJ1-3	TRBD1	TGCAGCGTTCGGTATAGGGGGCCTGGAAACACCATATATTTT	CSVRYRGPGNTIYF
TRBV10-3	TRBJ2-7	TRBD1	TGTGCCACGACCGGGACAGGGACTCCCCACGAGCAGTACTTC	CATTGTGTPHEQYF
TRBV14	TRBJ1-6	.	TGTGCCAGCAGCCTAACAGGAATTTCACCCCTCCACTTT	CASSLTGISPLHF
TRBV5-1	TRBJ2-3	TRBD2	TGCGCCAGCAGCCTGGCGGGAGGGCCCTCAGATACGCAGTATTTT	CASSLAGGPSDTQYF
TRBV11-3	TRBJ1-1	.	TGTGCCAGCAGCTTACAGGGAAACACTGAAGCTTTCTTT	CASSLQGNTEAFF
TRBV6-1	TRBJ2-2	TRBD2	TGTGCCAGCAGTGGATCTAGCGGGGGGGCCGGGGAGCTGTTTTTT	CASSGSSGGAGELFF
TRBV5-5	TRBJ2-7	.	TGTGCCAGCAGCAGAGAGCCGGGTCGGGCCTACGAGCAGTACTTC	CASSREPGRAYEQYF
TRBV27	TRBJ2-7	TRBD1	TGTGCCAGCAGCCCTCTACCGGGGACAGGGGGTTACCTTACGAGTGAGCAGTACTTC	CASSPLPGTGGYLTSEQYF
TRBV18	TRBJ2-1	.	TGTGCCAGCTCACCCCCCCGGGGTGCTGACAATGAGCAGTTCTTC	CASSPPRGADNEQFF
TRBV4-3	TRBJ2-1	TRBD2	TGCGCCAGCAGCCTAGGACTAGAGAGTGAGCAGTTCTTC	CASSLGLESEQFF
TRBV27	TRBJ1-2	TRBD1	TGTGCCAGCAGACCTCGGGACAGGGGGCTAGGGGACTATGGCTACACCTTC	CASRPRDRGLGDYGYTF
TRBV30	TRBJ1-5	.	TGTGCCTGGAGTCCCCTGGCAGGGAGCAATCAGCCCCAGCATTTT	CAWSPLAGSNQPQHF
TRBV4-1	TRBJ2-7	.	TGCGCCAGCAGCCATCGTATAAGGAGGGGAGAAGGGGAGCAGTACTTC	CASSHRIRRGEGEQYF
TRBV29-1	TRBJ2-1	TRBD2	TGCAGCGCCGGAGGACGACTAGCGGGTAACAATGAGCAGTTCTTC	CSAGGRLAGNNEQFF
TRBV4-1	TRBJ2-1	.	TGCGCCAGCAGCCAAGAACAAGCGAAGAACCATGAGCAGTTCTTC	CASSQEQAKNHEQFF
TRBV6-5	TRBJ2-7	.	TGTGCCAGCAGTTACCTGGGGGGTGGCGAGCAGTACTTC	CASSYLGGGEQYF
TRBV5-1	TRBJ1-2	TRBD1	TGCGCCAGCAGCGGAGGGGGCAATGGTGGCTACACCTTC	CASSGGGNGGYTF
TRBV18	TRBJ1-2	.	TGTGCCAGCCACGGGAATCCTTGGAATCGTTCCTATGGCTACACCTTC	CASHGNPWNRSYGYTF
TRBV29-1	TRBJ2-5	TRBD2	TGCAGCGTCGTGCCGGTTGGGCTAGCGGGAGTCGGCGAGACCCAGTACTTC	CSVVPVGLAGVGETQYF